This TCR beta chain derives from a study of shared clonotypes between healthy human individuals. Across the whole study: The cohort comprised a couple of women and a few men. Their ages spanned 18 to 49 years. Donors had three CD4 naive, three CD4 memory, two CD8 naive and one CD8 memory plate apiece. General study results and limits: The naive CD4 repertoires of a handful of donors were compared, and roughly 5% of clonotypes were shared.

J was trimmed by 5 bases and V by 6 bases; bases with no gene match: 2. CDR1 is SNHLY and CDR2 is FYNNEI in the germline V gene. The CDR3 spans 13 residues. Over several immunoSEQ plates, each subset's genomic DNA was distributed in even portions. Generated by immunoSEQ multiplex PCR, the TCRdb table keeps only in-frame clones and is missing some. The sample contains 2 million to 2.5 million clones, over 85% of which appear only once. Regarding this clone: What it recognizes is unknown. Other DNA sequences of this sample code for an identical CDR3.

Sequenced input: naive CD4+ T cells from PBMCs. Described subset: CD45RA+ positively selected. The chain has TRBV2 and TRBJ2-2; 8 bases are a match to TRBD2. This receptor was obtained from a man aged 18 to 30 in good health. Some clones in this sample may be carry-over from other donors' samples. CDR3 region: CASSASGTGELFF. In nucleotides, the CDR3 is TGTGCCAGCAGCGCTAGCGGGACCGGGGAGCTGTTTTTT.